Following are 14 T cell receptor beta chains from one sample sequenced in a study of shared clonotypes between healthy human individuals. Naive-designated CD8 cells lacked CD45RO, were positively enriched for CCR7, and omitted terminally differentiated effector memory CD45RA+ cells. TCRdb's copy holds only in-frame clones and misses some; the assay was immunoSEQ multiplex PCR. The data contain 1.5 million to 2.5 million clones, about 95% of them singletons. The source material was naive CD8+ T cells sorted from blood. The source is a man in his late teens or twenties in good health.

This chain uses TRBV11-2 with TRBJ2-3, with 10 nucleotides matching TRBD2. The CDR3 extends over 17 amino acids. CDR1 and CDR2 (germline): SGHAT, FQNNGV. Trimming at V came to 4 bases and at J to 0 bases, leaving 7 bases not matched to a gene. CDR3 DNA: TGTGCCAGCAGCTCAGGACTAGCGGTTGCAAGCACAGATACGCAGTATTTT. Translated, it gives CASSSGLAVASTDTQYF.

On this clone: The same CDR3 arises from other DNA sequences in this sample as well. V and J are TRBV5-6 and TRBJ2-7; unclear D gene. The CDR3 is 14 amino acids. The V end was cut by 0 bases, the J end by 0 bases, with 7 bases between. Germline CDR1 reads SGHDT; CDR2 reads YYEEEE. The DNA for the CDR3 is TGTGCCAGCAGCTTGGACAGCCCCTCCTACGAGCAGTACTTC. Translation: CASSLDSPSYEQYF. Based on the CDR3 plus reference TRBV5-6 and TRBJ2-7, the full variable domain is DAGVTQSPTHLIKTRGQQVTLRCSPKSGHDTVSWYQQALGQGPQFIFQYYEEEERQRGNFPDRFSGHQFPNYSSELNVNALLLGDSALYLCASSLDSPSYEQYFGPGTRLTVT.

The chain carries TRBV6-5 and TRBJ1-1; D possibly corresponds to TRBD1 (5 bases). The V end lost 0 bases, the J end lost 0 bases, and 11 bases lay between the germline ends. Germline CDR1 MNHEY, CDR2 SVGAGI. The CDR3 contains 16 residues. CDR3 in DNA: TGTGCCAGCAGTTACTCGAGTGGGGGGATGAACACTGAAGCTTTCTTT. This gives the protein CASSYSSGGMNTEAFF.

The chain links TRBV27 to TRBJ1-6, with D tentatively TRBD1 (5 bases). V gave up 4 bases and J gave up 9 bases, with 16 bases separating them. The V gene's germline CDR1 is MNHEY and CDR2 SMNVEV (reference sequence). The CDR3 runs 15 residues. CDR3 sequence (DNA): TGTGCCAGCAGTTCCCCGGTGGGGCAAGGTTCACCCCTCCACTTT. It translates to CASSSPVGQGSPLHF.

CDR3 residues: CASSFLGEANYGYTF. The CDR3 DNA reads TGTGCCAGCAGTTTTCTGGGGGAAGCTAACTATGGCTACACCTTC. The chain couples TRBV28 to TRBJ1-2; a weak D match, TRBD1 (5 bases). This CDR3 is 15 amino acids long. Germline loops: CDR1 MDHEN, CDR2 SYDVKM. Trimming removed 3 bases from V and 0 bases from J, with 11 bases in between.

V and J are TRBV4-3 and TRBJ1-1; D is unresolved. This CDR3 comprises 17 residues. Trimming shortened V by 1 base and J by 0 bases, and 15 bases separated the two germline ends. Per germline, CDR1 LGHNA and CDR2 YSLEER. The CDR3 here is CASSQGAGPYLNTEAFF. CDR3 nucleotides: TGCGCCAGCAGCCAAGGGGCAGGACCGTACCTGAACACTGAAGCTTTCTTT.

The rearrangement joins TRBV6-6 to TRBJ2-3; 9 bases match TRBD2. Per germline, CDR1 MNHNY and CDR2 SVGAGI (reference sequence). The length of the CDR3 is 12 residues. Unmatched junction bases numbered 5, after V lost 10 bases and J lost 6 bases. The CDR3 DNA reads TGTGCCACGCTCGCGGGGGGGGATACGCAGTATTTT. Protein product: CATLAGGDTQYF.

The CDR3 here is CAWSVPRTLGYNSPLHF. The CDR3 nucleotides read TGTGCCTGGAGTGTACCGAGGACACTGGGATATAATTCACCCCTCCACTTT. The rearrangement links TRBV30 to TRBJ1-6, with TRBD1 as a possible D gene (5 bases). The CDR3 runs to 17 residues. The germline gives CDR1 GTSNPN, CDR2 SVGIG (reference sequence). With 0 bases removed from V and 4 bases from J, the gap between germline ends came to 16 bases.

The chain recombines TRBV6-1 with TRBJ2-7, with D maybe TRBD2 (5 bases). The germline V gene encodes CDR1 MNHNS and CDR2 SASEGT. V was shortened by 2 bases and J by 0 bases, with 8 bases between the two germline ends. This CDR3 comprises 14 residues. CDR3 residues: CASSELRGSYEQYF. The CDR3 bases are TGTGCCAGCAGTGAATTACGGGGCTCCTACGAGCAGTACTTC.

The V call is TRBV5-1, the J call TRBJ1-1; TRBD1 matches 7 bases. This CDR3 spans 13 amino acids. Germline V lookup: CDR1 SGHRS, CDR2 YFSETQ. V dropped 6 bases and J dropped 4; count of bases not matched to a gene: 6. CDR3: CASTPGGITEAFF. In DNA, the CDR3 is TGCGCCAGCACGCCAGGGGGGATCACTGAAGCTTTCTTT.

The chain carries TRBV4-3 and TRBJ2-1; 13 bases line up with TRBD2. Germline CDR1 and CDR2: LGHNA and YSLEER. V was pared by 8 bases and J by 4 bases, with 5 bases of the junction left unmatched. The CDR3 extends over 15 amino acids. CDR3 sequence reads: CASGGTSGTYNEQFF. In nucleotides, the CDR3 is TGCGCCAGCGGTGGGACTAGCGGGACGTACAATGAGCAGTTCTTC.

This chain joins TRBV4-1 and TRBJ2-3; D is possibly TRBD1 (5 bases). The CDR3 totals 16 residues. Trimming removed 1 base from V and 4 bases from J, with 15 bases in between. Germline V gives CDR1 MGHRA, CDR2 YSYEKL. The CDR3 spells CASSQVFGQGADTQYF. The CDR3 DNA sequence: TGCGCCAGCAGCCAAGTCTTTGGCCAAGGGGCAGATACGCAGTATTTT.

CDR3 protein: CASSLVGRGANEKLFF. CDR3 nucleotide sequence: TGTGCCAGCAGCTTAGTTGGGAGGGGTGCTAATGAAAAACTGTTTTTT. The chain employs TRBV7-9 and TRBJ1-4; D is perhaps TRBD1 (5 bases). Per germline, CDR1 SEHNR and CDR2 FQNEAQ (reference sequence). Trimming pared 1 base from V and 3 bases from J, leaving 12 bases between. The length of the CDR3 is 16 residues.

V gene TRBV19 combines with J gene TRBJ2-5, with TRBD1 matching over 7 bases. Germline values: CDR1 LNHDA, CDR2 SQIVND (reference sequence). The CDR3 contains 14 residues. After removal of 5 bases from V and 1 base from J, the junction contained 4 bases not matched to a gene. The CDR3 region is CASSAWDSQETQYF. The CDR3 DNA is TGTGCCAGTAGTGCATGGGACAGCCAAGAGACCCAGTACTTC.